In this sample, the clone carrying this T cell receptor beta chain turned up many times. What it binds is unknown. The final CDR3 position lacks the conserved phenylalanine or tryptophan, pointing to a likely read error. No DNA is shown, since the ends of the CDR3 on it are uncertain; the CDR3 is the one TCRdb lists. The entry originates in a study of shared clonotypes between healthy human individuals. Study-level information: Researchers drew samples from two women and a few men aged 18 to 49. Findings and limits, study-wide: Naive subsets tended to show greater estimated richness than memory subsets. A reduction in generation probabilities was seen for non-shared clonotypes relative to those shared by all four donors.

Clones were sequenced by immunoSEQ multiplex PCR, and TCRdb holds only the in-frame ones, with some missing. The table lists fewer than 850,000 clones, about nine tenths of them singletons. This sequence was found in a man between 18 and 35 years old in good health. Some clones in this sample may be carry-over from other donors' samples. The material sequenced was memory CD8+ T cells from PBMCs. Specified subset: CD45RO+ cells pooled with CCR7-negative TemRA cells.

The CDR3 sequence: CASSPIPGFR. This rearrangement joins TRBV9 to TRBJ2-7; the table's D call of TRBD1 was not tested on the DNA. The CDR3 region is 10 residues in length, termini included. CDR1 and CDR2 from the germline V gene are SGDLS and YYNGEE.